The source of this TCR beta chain is a study of T cell changes during pregnancy in multiple sclerosis. Germline V gene lookup returns CDR1 SGHTA and CDR2 FQGNSA. Trimming pared 1 base from V and 8 bases from J, leaving 14 bases between. CDR3 length equals 14 residues. Only in-frame clones appear in the TCRdb table, and some are missing; sequencing was by immunoSEQ multiplex PCR. The sample contains fewer than 65,000 clones, about 90% of which appear only once. Material: CD4+ T cells from peripheral blood mononuclear cells, obtained after pregnancy. The sequence came from a female donor with multiple sclerosis, enrolled in a pregnancy study. The V call is TRBV7-2, the J call TRBJ1-2; D ambiguous. The DNA for the CDR3 is TGTGCCAGCAGCTTAGTATACGGGGAAGGCGGCTACACCTTC. Its protein is CASSLVYGEGGYTF.